The 18 T cell receptor beta chains listed next were all sequenced from one sample in a study of T-cell reconstitution after alpha-beta-depleted transplantation in children. This sample's TCRbeta library carried unique molecular identifier barcodes. TCRdb recomputed calls from the PCR reads with MiXCR, one row per CDR3 protein. The sample consists of about 610,000 distinct CDR3 sequences, around 27% of them appearing once. The sample was PBMCs, taken before TCRalphabeta/CD19-depleted stem cell transplant. The origin of the receptors is a boy younger than two with Wiskott-Aldrich syndrome, due to receive a stem cell transplant.

The chain carries TRBV12-3 or TRBV12-4 and TRBJ2-7, with D possibly TRBD2 on 6 matching bases. V lost 6 bases, J lost 2 bases, and 14 bases lay in between. The CDR3 has 14 residues. The CDR3 region has the DNA TGTGCCAGCAGCCCGCGTAGCGGCGCCTACGAGCAGTACTTC. Protein sequence: CASSPRSGAYEQYF.

The V and J genes are TRBV3-1 and TRBJ2-1, with 11 bases fitting TRBD2. The ends lost 4 bases at V and 3 bases at J; junction bases unmatched: 8. Germline values: CDR1 LGHDT, CDR2 YNNKEL (reference sequence). The CDR3 totals 17 residues. The CDR3 sequence: CASSRVFLAGGYNEQFF. CDR3 DNA: TGTGCCAGCAGCCGCGTCTTCCTAGCGGGAGGCTACAATGAGCAGTTCTTC.

The CDR3 DNA reads as TGCAGTGCTACCCCGGCCACTGGGGGCACAGATACGCAGTATTTT. It yields the protein CSATPATGGTDTQYF. V usage is TRBV20-1 and J usage is TRBJ2-3; no clear D gene. With 4 bases removed from V and 1 base from J, the gap between germline ends came to 15 bases. The CDR3 totals 15 residues. Germline CDR1 and CDR2: DFQATT and SNEGSKA (reference sequence).

V gene TRBV11-2 combines with J gene TRBJ1-2, with 10 positions matching TRBD1. The germline V gene encodes CDR1 SGHAT and CDR2 FQNNGV. The CDR3 length is 13 residues. J lost 8 bases, V lost 5 bases, and 5 bases had no gene match. Here the CDR3 DNA reads TGTGCCAGCAGCGCGACAGGGGGCTTAGGCTACACCTTC. This gives the protein CASSATGGLGYTF.

This clonotype showed up just once. CDR3 DNA: TGTGCCAGCAGCAGAGCCTACAGGGGTAAAGGGGGCAAAAACATTCAGTACTTC. Translating gives CASSRAYRGKGGKNIQYF. The chain is built from TRBV12-3 or TRBV12-4 and TRBJ2-4, with TRBD1 identical over 7 bases. There are 18 residues in the CDR3. Unmatched junction bases numbered 17, after V lost 6 bases and J lost 3 bases.

The genes are TRBV3-1 and TRBJ1-2; D is possibly TRBD1 (5 bases). The CDR3 spans 14 residues. Germline-derived CDR1 and CDR2 are LGHDT and YNNKEL (reference sequence). V shed 1 base and J shed 2 bases, with 8 bases lying between them. CDR3 sequence (DNA): TGTGCCAGCAGCCAAGCTAGACAGAACTATGGCTACACCTTC. As protein: CASSQARQNYGYTF.

This clonotype was detected only a few times. The chain has TRBV5-1 and TRBJ2-5; D gene uncertain. This CDR3 is built from 15 residues. Per germline, CDR1 SGHRS and CDR2 YFSETQ. V was cut by 0 bases and J by 2 bases, with 11 bases left in between. The DNA for the CDR3 is TGCGCCAGCAGCTTGGCCGGGCCAGCACAAGAGACCCAGTACTTC. This codes for CASSLAGPAQETQYF.

The chain carries TRBV6-2 or TRBV6-3 and TRBJ2-1; 7 positions match TRBD2. V gave up 3 bases and J gave up 4 bases; unmatched junction bases: 6. From germline, CDR1 is MNHEY and CDR2 SVGEGT. This CDR3 is 15 amino acids long. The CDR3 reads CASSYGSSGYNEQFF. In nucleotides, the CDR3 is TGTGCCAGCAGTTATGGGTCTAGCGGATACAATGAGCAGTTCTTC.

In this sample, this clonotype turned up a few times. The gene calls are TRBV12-3 or TRBV12-4 and TRBJ2-1; D is uncertain. The V and J ends lost 3 bases and 8 bases respectively, with 14 bases between them. The CDR3 is 14 residues long. The CDR3 loop is CASSFFRASDEQFF. The CDR3 region has the DNA TGTGCCAGCAGTTTTTTCCGGGCCTCAGATGAGCAGTTCTTC.

This sequence joins TRBV7-2 and TRBJ2-1; D unclear. The germline V gene has CDR1 SGHTA and CDR2 FQGNSA. The CDR3 has 17 amino acids. Trimming left V 5 bases short and J 0 bases short, with 17 bases between. CDR3 sequence: CASSARPSGSSYNEQFF. Written as DNA, the CDR3 is TGTGCCAGCAGCGCGCGACCGTCGGGCAGCTCCTACAATGAGCAGTTCTTC.

The chain uses TRBV9 and TRBJ2-1; D may be TRBD1 or TRBD2 (5 bases each). The germline V gene has CDR1 SGDLS and CDR2 YYNGEE. The CDR3 runs to 16 residues. Trimming shortened V by 0 bases and J by 5 bases, and 15 bases separated the two germline ends. CDR3 DNA sequence: TGTGCCAGCAGCGTAGATGGGGGTTCCTGGGACAATGAGCAGTTCTTC. Protein sequence: CASSVDGGSWDNEQFF.

The genes are TRBV29-1 and TRBJ1-2; possible D gene TRBD1, 5 bases. V was pared by 5 bases and J by 8 bases, with 12 bases between. Germline V lookup: CDR1 SQVTM, CDR2 ANQGSEA. The CDR3 consists of 11 residues. DNA for the CDR3: TGCAGCGTTCGGGGGTTCGGGGGCTACACCTTC. Translation: CSVRGFGGYTF.

The CDR3 reads CASRAGTSGIRQETQYF. CDR3 DNA sequence: TGCGCCAGCAGAGCCGGGACTAGCGGGATCCGCCAAGAGACCCAGTACTTC. The V gene is TRBV5-1, the J gene TRBJ2-5; 13 bases fit TRBD2. The CDR3 loop spans 17 amino acids. The ends lost 5 bases at V and 1 base at J; junction bases unmatched: 8. Germline loops: CDR1 SGHRS, CDR2 YFSETQ.

This chain joins TRBV4-2 and TRBJ2-1, with 10 bases matching TRBD2. CDR3 length: 16 amino acids. Germline V gene sequence: CDR1 LGHNA, CDR2 YNFKEQ. Trimming cost V 3 bases and J 0 bases; bases outside gene matches: 2. CDR3 nucleotide sequence: TGTGCCAGCAGCCACCCTAGCGGGAGCTCCTACAATGAGCAGTTCTTC. This codes for CASSHPSGSSYNEQFF.

The chain is built from TRBV24-1 and TRBJ2-7; D ambiguous. Germline V gives CDR1 KGHDR, CDR2 SFDVKD. V shed 4 bases and J shed 4 bases, with 7 bases lying between them. The CDR3 runs to 12 residues. CDR3 in amino acids: CATSEGGYEQYF. CDR3 nucleotides: TGTGCCACCAGTGAAGGTGGATACGAGCAGTACTTC.

This clonotype was seen ten or more times. V and J are TRBV12-3 or TRBV12-4 and TRBJ1-3; D may be TRBD1 (6 bases). This CDR3 is built from 14 residues. V lost 6 bases and J 4 bases, leaving 13 bases between the germline ends. In DNA, the CDR3 is TGTGCCAGCAGAACACAGGGAGGGGGAAACACCATATATTTT. Residues: CASRTQGGGNTIYF.

The rearrangement uses TRBV6-5 and TRBJ2-3; D unresolved. Germline V gives CDR1 MNHEY, CDR2 SVGAGI. Between the trimmed V and J ends, which lost 4 bases and 6 bases, there was a span of 14 bases. The CDR3 consists of 14 residues. The CDR3 coding sequence is TGTGCCAGCAGTTCACGTCCTTTAAGGGATACGCAGTATTTT. Its translation is CASSSRPLRDTQYF.

The chain combines TRBV15 with TRBJ2-1, with 7 bases lining up with TRBD2. From germline, CDR1 is LNHNV and CDR2 YYDKDF (reference sequence). The CDR3 contains 18 residues. Unmatched junction bases numbered 8, after V lost 0 bases and J lost 0 bases. CDR3 sequence reads: CATSREGGRTSSYNEQFF. The DNA for the CDR3 is TGTGCCACCAGCAGAGAGGGCGGGAGAACAAGCTCCTACAATGAGCAGTTCTTC.